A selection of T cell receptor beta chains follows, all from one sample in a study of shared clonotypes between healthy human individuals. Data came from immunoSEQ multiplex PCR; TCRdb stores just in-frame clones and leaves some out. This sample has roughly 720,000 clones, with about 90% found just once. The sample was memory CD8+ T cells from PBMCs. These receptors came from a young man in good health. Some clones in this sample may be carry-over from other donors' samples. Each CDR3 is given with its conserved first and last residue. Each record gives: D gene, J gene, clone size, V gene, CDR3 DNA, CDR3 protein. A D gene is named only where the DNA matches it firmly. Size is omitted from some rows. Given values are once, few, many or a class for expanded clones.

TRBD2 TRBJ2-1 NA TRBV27 TGTGCCAGCAGTTCCGTGGGAGGGGACTACAATGAGCAGTTCTTC CASSSVGGDYNEQFF
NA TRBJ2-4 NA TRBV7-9 TGTGCCAGCAGCTTGACGGCAAATCTAGCCAAAAACATTCAGTACTTC CASSLTANLAKNIQYF
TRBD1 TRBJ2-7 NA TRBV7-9 TGTGCCAGCAGCCGAGCCGGGACAGCCTACGAGCAGTACTTC CASSRAGTAYEQYF
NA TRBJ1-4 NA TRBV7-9 TGTGCCAGCAGTCGTTCAGGGTCCGGGGGTGGCGAAAAACTGTTTTTT CASSRSGSGGGEKLFF
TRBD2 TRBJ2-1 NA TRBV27 TGTGCCAGCAGTTTAACGGGAGCGGGGGCTGAGCAGTTCTTC CASSLTGAGAEQFF
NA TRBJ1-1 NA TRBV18 TGTGCCAGCTCCCGGGGGGGTTTGGACACTGAAGCTTTCTTT CASSRGGLDTEAFF
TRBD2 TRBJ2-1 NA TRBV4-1 TGCGCCAGCAGCCAGGGTAGCGGGAGCCACAATGAGCAGTTCTTC CASSQGSGSHNEQFF
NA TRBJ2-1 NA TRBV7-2 TGTGCCAGCAGCTCCCGGACTTCTTACAATGAGCAGTTCTTC CASSSRTSYNEQFF
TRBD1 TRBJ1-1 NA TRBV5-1 TGCGCCAGCAGCTTAGACAGGGGGAACACTGAAGCTTTCTTT CASSLDRGNTEAFF
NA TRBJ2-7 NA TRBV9 TGTGCCAGCAGCCCCACCGGGTCCTTCTCCTACGAGCAGTACTTC CASSPTGSFSYEQYF
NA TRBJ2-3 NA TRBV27 TGTGCCAGCAGTGGGGGATTCACAGATACGCAGTATTTT CASSGGFTDTQYF
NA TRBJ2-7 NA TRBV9 TGTGCCAGCAGCGCGACCTTTCCGGCCGACGAGCAGTACTTC CASSATFPADEQYF
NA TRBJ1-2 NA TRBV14 TGTGCCAGCAGCCAAGACAGGGCCGGCAACTATGGCTACACCTTC CASSQDRAGNYGYTF
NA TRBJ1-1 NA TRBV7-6 TGTGCCAGCAGCATAGGGGGGCAGGTAGCCACTGAAGCTTTCTTT CASSIGGQVATEAFF
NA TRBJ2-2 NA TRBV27 TGTGCCAGCAGTTTAGTCCCCGGGCACAACACCGGGGAGCTGTTTTTT CASSLVPGHNTGELFF
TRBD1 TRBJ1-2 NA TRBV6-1 TGTGCCAGCAGGGGACAGCGGACCCTCTATGGCTACACCTTC CASRGQRTLYGYTF
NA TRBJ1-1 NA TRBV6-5 TGTGCCAGCAGTTCCCTACCTCTCCGGGACACTGAAGCTTTCTTT CASSSLPLRDTEAFF
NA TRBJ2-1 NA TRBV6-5 TGTGCCAGCAGTTATAACGGGCTCCCCTACAATGAGCAGTTCTTC CASSYNGLPYNEQFF
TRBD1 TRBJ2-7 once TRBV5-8 TGTGCCAGCAGCCTCGGGCCCGGGACAGGGAAATACGAGCAGTACTTC CASSLGPGTGKYEQYF
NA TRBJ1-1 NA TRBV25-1 TGTGCCAGCAGGGACCGGGGCAGGACTGAAGCTTTCTTT CASRDRGRTEAFF
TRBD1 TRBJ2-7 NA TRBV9 TGTGCCAGCAGCCCAAACCCCATGGACAGGGGATCCGAGCAGTACTTC CASSPNPMDRGSEQYF
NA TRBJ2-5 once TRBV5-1 TGCGCCAGCAGCTTCGCAGACCTTGCTGGGGAGACCCAGTACTTC CASSFADLAGETQYF
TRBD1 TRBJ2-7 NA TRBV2 TGTGCCAGCAGTGAGACGAATGAGGACAGGGGGCGAACCCTTATCTCCTACGAGCAGTACTTC CASSETNEDRGRTLISYEQYF
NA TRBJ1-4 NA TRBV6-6 TGTGCCACCGCGATCGGTGAAAAACTGTTTTTT CATAIGEKLFF